These 18 T cell receptor beta chains came from one sample sequenced in a study of identical twins. TCRdb reprocessed the 5' RACE reads with MiXCR, giving one entry per CDR3 protein. Found here are hundreds of thousands of distinct CDR3 sequences, 18% of them singletons; the top ten hold less than 15%. These data are also associated with another study on T cells expressing NK-cell markers.

Material: PBMCs. Receptor source: a woman younger than 35 in good health.

This clonotype was seen a single time. The chain employs TRBV20-1 and TRBJ2-7, with TRBD2 matching 9 bases. The CDR3 runs to 15 residues. CDR1 is DFQATT and CDR2 is SNEGSKA in the germline V gene (reference sequence). With V trimmed by 5 bases and J by 0 bases, 8 bases remained unmatched. The CDR3 DNA is TGCAGTGCTGAAGGGGCTAGCGGGATCTCCTACGAGCAGTACTTC. This encodes CSAEGASGISYEQYF.

The chain recombines TRBV15 with TRBJ2-7; the D gene could be TRBD1 or TRBD2 (5 bases each). The V gene lost 1 base and the J gene lost 2 bases, with 6 bases spanning the gap. Germline V gene sequence: CDR1 LNHNV, CDR2 YYDKDF (reference sequence). This CDR3 comprises 13 residues. The CDR3 region is CATSRGGPYEQYF. The DNA for the CDR3 is TGTGCCACCAGCAGAGGGGGACCCTACGAGCAGTACTTC.

J is TRBJ2-3 and V is TRBV5-1, with TRBD1 as a possible D gene (6 bases). CDR1 is SGHRS and CDR2 is YFSETQ in the germline V gene. The CDR3 has 14 amino acids. The V gene lost 0 bases and the J gene lost 4 bases, with 9 bases spanning the gap. CDR3 residues: CASSLEQGSDTQYF. CDR3 DNA sequence: TGCGCCAGCAGCTTGGAACAGGGCTCAGATACGCAGTATTTT. Looking up the rest from reference TRBV5-1 and TRBJ2-3 gives the full variable domain: KAGVTQTPRYLIKTRGQQVTLSCSPISGHRSVSWYQQTPGQGLQFLFEYFSETQRNKGNFPGRFSGRQFSNSRSEMNVSTLELGDSALYLCASSLEQGSDTQYFGPGTRLTVL.

This clonotype was detected a few times. V gene TRBV12-5 combines with J gene TRBJ2-1; TRBD1 might be the D (5 bases). Germline V gene lookup returns CDR1 LGHNT and CDR2 FRNRAP. This CDR3 has 14 residues. Trimming took off 5 bases at V and 1 base at J, with 9 bases between the two ends. CDR3 in amino acids: CASGQTVSYNEQFF. The DNA of the CDR3 is TGTGCTAGTGGTCAGACAGTTTCCTACAATGAGCAGTTCTTC.

The rearrangement links TRBV4-2 to TRBJ2-1; D is perhaps TRBD2 (5 bases). Germline CDR1 LGHNA, CDR2 YNFKEQ. The V and J ends lost 3 bases and 6 bases respectively, with 9 bases between them. The CDR3 sequence is 13 residues long. In DNA form, the CDR3 reads TGTGCCAGCAGCCATCCCCGGGGCAATGAGCAGTTCTTC. Its translation is CASSHPRGNEQFF.

V is TRBV7-9 and J is TRBJ2-3, with D possibly matching TRBD1 (6 bases). CDR3 length: 16 amino acids. V was cut by 4 bases and J by 0 bases, with 14 bases left in between. CDR1 SEHNR and CDR2 FQNEAQ come from the germline V gene (reference sequence). The CDR3 reads CASSWGDRQSTDTQYF. Here the CDR3 DNA reads TGTGCCAGCAGCTGGGGAGACAGGCAGAGCACAGATACGCAGTATTTT.

The gene calls are TRBV12-3 or TRBV12-4 and TRBJ1-1, with D uncertain. Trimming took 2 bases from V and 4 from J, leaving 17 bases between them. The CDR3 length is 16 residues. The CDR3 DNA follows: TGTGCCAGCAGTTTATGGTCCTTGAATACCCCCACTGAAGCTTTCTTT. It translates to CASSLWSLNTPTEAFF.

The chain employs TRBV11-2 and TRBJ2-3, with 9 bases lining up with TRBD2. Trimming at V came to 5 bases and at J to 0 bases, leaving 12 bases not matched to a gene. CDR1 and CDR2 (germline): SGHAT, FQNNGV. The CDR3 runs to 18 residues. The CDR3 region is CASSLKVGSGGSTDTQYF. The CDR3 region has the DNA TGTGCCAGCAGCCTTAAAGTCGGTAGCGGGGGAAGCACAGATACGCAGTATTTT. The variable domain in full, completed from reference TRBV11-2 and TRBJ2-3, reads EAGVAQSPRYKIIEKRQSVAFWCNPISGHATLYWYQQILGQGPKLLIQFQNNGVVDDSQLPKDRFSAERLKGVDSTLKIQPAKLEDSAVYLCASSLKVGSGGSTDTQYFGPGTRLTVL.

The chain is built from TRBV7-8 and TRBJ2-3; no clear D. Germline lookup yields CDR1 SGHVS and CDR2 FQNEAQ. The CDR3 is made up of 14 amino acids. V was trimmed by 1 base and J by 6 bases, leaving 11 bases between them. DNA for the CDR3: TGTGCCAGCAGCTTAGATCGGCGCCTGGATACGCAGTATTTT. It specifies CASSLDRRLDTQYF.

The genes are TRBV6-1 and TRBJ2-5; no clear D. The CDR3 is 13 residues long. Germline CDR1 is MNHNS and CDR2 is SASEGT. Trimming took 6 bases from V and 5 from J, leaving 13 bases between them. CDR3 loop: CASSWGGSETQYF. CDR3 DNA: TGTGCCAGCAGCTGGGGTGGTTCGGAGACCCAGTACTTC.

Only a few counts were recorded for this clonotype. This chain links TRBV20-1 with TRBJ1-1; no clear D. Trimming pared 4 bases from V and 3 bases from J, leaving 9 bases between. The CDR3 length is 12 residues. Germline CDR1 is DFQATT and CDR2 is SNEGSKA (reference sequence). This CDR3 reads CSATGGDTEAFF. CDR3 DNA sequence: TGCAGTGCTACCGGAGGAGACACTGAAGCTTTCTTT.

The chain combines TRBV5-1 with TRBJ2-1, with D perhaps matching TRBD2 (5 bases). The CDR3 spans 13 residues. The V gene lost 2 bases and the J gene lost 8 bases, with 11 bases spanning the gap. Per germline, CDR1 SGHRS and CDR2 YFSETQ. CDR3: CASSFGERDEQFF. For the CDR3, the DNA is TGCGCCAGCAGCTTCGGAGAGAGGGATGAGCAGTTCTTC.

Only a few counts were recorded for this clonotype. V is TRBV4-3 and J is TRBJ2-7; maybe TRBD1 (6 bases). V was trimmed by 4 bases and J by 5 bases, leaving 12 bases between them. The germline V gene encodes CDR1 LGHNA and CDR2 YSLEER. This CDR3 is built from 13 residues. As DNA, the CDR3 is TGCGCCAGCAGCCCATATACAGGGAACGAGCAGTACTTC. This sequence encodes CASSPYTGNEQYF.

This clonotype came up a few times. The J gene is TRBJ2-3, the V gene TRBV9; D gene uncertain. The CDR3 has 12 residues. Germline CDR1 is SGDLS and CDR2 is YYNGEE. V dropped 3 bases and J dropped 5 bases, with 7 bases sitting between them. The CDR3: CASSEWGDTQYF. The CDR3 DNA sequence: TGTGCCAGCAGCGAGTGGGGAGATACGCAGTATTTT.

This rearrangement joins TRBV7-9 to TRBJ1-1, with a possible D match to TRBD1 (5 bases). Trimming cost V 11 bases and J 4 bases, with 17 bases left between them. Germline CDR1 SEHNR, CDR2 FQNEAQ (reference sequence). CDR3 length: 13 amino acids. The CDR3 sequence: CASQGGWSTEAFF. CDR3 nucleotide sequence: TGTGCCTCCCAGGGTGGATGGAGCACTGAAGCTTTCTTT.

This clonotype was picked up a small number of times. The chain recombines TRBV12-3 or TRBV12-4 with TRBJ2-1; maybe TRBD2 (7 bases). The ends were cut back, 3 bases at V and 4 bases at J, with 16 bases in the middle. This CDR3 is 16 amino acids long. CDR3 in DNA: TGTGCCAGCAGTTTTCGTTGGGGGGGCGTGTACAATGAGCAGTTCTTC. Translating it yields CASSFRWGGVYNEQFF.

This clonotype turned up a few times. The chain joins TRBV7-2 to TRBJ2-1; D is undetermined. The CDR3 length is 13 residues. The germline gives CDR1 SGHTA, CDR2 FQGNSA. Trimming removed 2 bases from V and 6 bases from J, with 8 bases in between. CDR3 nucleotide sequence: TGTGCCAGCAGCTTAATAAGGACCAATGAGCAGTTCTTC. Translated: CASSLIRTNEQFF. Complete variable domain (other parts from reference TRBV7-2 and TRBJ2-1): GAGVSQSPSNKVTEKGKDVELRCDPISGHTALYWYRQSLGQGLEFLIYFQGNSAPDKSGLPSDRFSAERTGGSVSTLTIQRTQQEDSAVYLCASSLIRTNEQFFGPGTRLTVL.

This clonotype has a count of ten or more. The chain couples TRBV6-5 to TRBJ2-7; D is unresolved. The germline V gene encodes CDR1 MNHEY and CDR2 SVGAGI. Trimming pared 0 bases from V and 1 base from J, leaving 4 bases between. This CDR3 contains 13 residues. The CDR3 DNA follows: TGTGCCAGCAGTTACTCGGGATCCTACGAGCAGTACTTC. It specifies CASSYSGSYEQYF.